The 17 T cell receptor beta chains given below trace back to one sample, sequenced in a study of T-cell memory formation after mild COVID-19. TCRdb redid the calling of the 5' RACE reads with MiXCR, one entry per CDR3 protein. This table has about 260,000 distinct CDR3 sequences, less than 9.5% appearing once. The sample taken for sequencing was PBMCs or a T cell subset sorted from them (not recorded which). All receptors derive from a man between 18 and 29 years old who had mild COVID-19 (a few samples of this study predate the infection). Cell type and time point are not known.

CDR3 in DNA: TGTGCCAGCAGCTTTAACGGGTGGGATGAGCAGTTCTTC. Protein: CASSFNGWDEQFF. The chain uses TRBV11-2 and TRBJ2-1; no firm D call. The CDR3 consists of 13 residues. Germline V gene lookup returns CDR1 SGHAT and CDR2 FQNNGV. Trimming took 3 bases from V and 8 from J, leaving 11 bases between them. The full variable domain, rest sourced from reference TRBV11-2 and TRBJ2-1, is EAGVAQSPRYKIIEKRQSVAFWCNPISGHATLYWYQQILGQGPKLLIQFQNNGVVDDSQLPKDRFSAERLKGVDSTLKIQPAKLEDSAVYLCASSFNGWDEQFFGPGTRLTVL.

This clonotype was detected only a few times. CDR3 region: CASSLLQGYNEQFF. Here the CDR3 DNA reads TGTGCCAGCAGTCTATTACAGGGATACAATGAGCAGTTCTTC. The chain is built from TRBV2 and TRBJ2-1; D might be TRBD1 (6 bases). Germline assignment: CDR1 SNHLY and CDR2 FYNNEI. The CDR3 totals 14 residues. Trimming took off 5 bases at V and 4 bases at J, with 12 bases between the two ends. Full variable domain (remainder filled in from reference TRBV2 and TRBJ2-1): EPEVTQTPSHQVTQMGQEVILRCVPISNHLYFYWYRQILGQKVEFLVSFYNNEISEKSEIFDDQFSVERPDGSNFTLKIRSTKLEDSAMYFCASSLLQGYNEQFFGPGTRLTVL.

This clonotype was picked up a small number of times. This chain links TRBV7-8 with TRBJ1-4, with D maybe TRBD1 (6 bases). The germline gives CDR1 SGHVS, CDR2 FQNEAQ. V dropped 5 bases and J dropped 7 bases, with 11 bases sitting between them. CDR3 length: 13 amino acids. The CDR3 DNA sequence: TGTGCCAGCAGCGACGGACAGCGTGAAAAACTGTTTTTT. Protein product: CASSDGQREKLFF.

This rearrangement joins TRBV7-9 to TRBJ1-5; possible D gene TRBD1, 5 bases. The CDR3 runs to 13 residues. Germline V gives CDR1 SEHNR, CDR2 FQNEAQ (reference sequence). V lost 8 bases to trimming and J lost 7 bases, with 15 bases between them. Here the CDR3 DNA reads TGTGCCAGCGCCCGGGGGTCGGAGCAGCCCCAGCATTTT. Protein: CASARGSEQPQHF. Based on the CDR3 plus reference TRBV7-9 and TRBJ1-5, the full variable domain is DTGVSQNPRHKITKRGQNVTFRCDPISEHNRLYWYRQTLGQGPEFLTYFQNEAQLEKSRLLSDRFSAERPKGSFSTLEIQRTEQGDSAMYLCASARGSEQPQHFGDGTRLSIL.

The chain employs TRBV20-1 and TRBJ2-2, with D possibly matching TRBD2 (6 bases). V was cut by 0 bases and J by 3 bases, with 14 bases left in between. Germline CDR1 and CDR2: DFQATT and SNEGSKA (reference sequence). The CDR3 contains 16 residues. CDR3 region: CSARDRAGFDTGELFF. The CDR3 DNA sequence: TGCAGTGCTAGAGATAGGGCGGGGTTCGACACCGGGGAGCTGTTTTTT.

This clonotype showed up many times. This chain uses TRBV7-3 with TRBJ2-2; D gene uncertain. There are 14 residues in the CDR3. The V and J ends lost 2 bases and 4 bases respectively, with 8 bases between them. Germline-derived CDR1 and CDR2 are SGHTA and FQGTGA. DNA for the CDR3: TGTGCCAGCAGCTTAGGGGTCGGCACCGGGGAGCTGTTTTTT. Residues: CASSLGVGTGELFF.

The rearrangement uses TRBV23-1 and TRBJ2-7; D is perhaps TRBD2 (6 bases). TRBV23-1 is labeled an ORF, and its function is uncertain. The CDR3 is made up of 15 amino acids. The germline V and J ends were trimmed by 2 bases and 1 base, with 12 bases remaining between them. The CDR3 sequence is CASSQTGRPSYEQYF. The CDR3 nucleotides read TGCGCCAGCAGTCAAACCGGGAGACCTTCCTACGAGCAGTACTTC.

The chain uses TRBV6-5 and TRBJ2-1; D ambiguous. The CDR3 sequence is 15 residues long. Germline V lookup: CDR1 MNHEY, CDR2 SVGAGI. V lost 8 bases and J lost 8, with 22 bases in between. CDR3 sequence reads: CASSDRATPGHEQFF. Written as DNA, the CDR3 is TGTGCCAGCTCTGATCGAGCAACACCGGGCCATGAGCAGTTCTTC.

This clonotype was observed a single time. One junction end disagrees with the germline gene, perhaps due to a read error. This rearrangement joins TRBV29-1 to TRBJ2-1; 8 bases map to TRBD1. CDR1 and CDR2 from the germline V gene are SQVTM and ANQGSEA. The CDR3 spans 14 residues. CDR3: CSVLQGDPYTEQFF. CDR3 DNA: TGCAGCGTTCTACAGGGGGACCCCTACACTGAGCAGTTCTTC.

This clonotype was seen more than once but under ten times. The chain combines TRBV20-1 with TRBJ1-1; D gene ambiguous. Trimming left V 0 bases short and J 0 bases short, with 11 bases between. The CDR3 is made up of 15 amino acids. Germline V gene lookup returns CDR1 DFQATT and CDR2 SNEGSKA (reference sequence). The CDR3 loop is CSAREAEGMNTEAFF. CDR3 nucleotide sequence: TGCAGTGCTAGAGAAGCGGAGGGCATGAACACTGAAGCTTTCTTT.

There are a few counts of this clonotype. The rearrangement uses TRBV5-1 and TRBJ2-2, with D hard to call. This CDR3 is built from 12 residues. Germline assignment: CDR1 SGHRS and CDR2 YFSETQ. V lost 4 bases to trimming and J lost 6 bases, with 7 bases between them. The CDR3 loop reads CASSLQPGELFF. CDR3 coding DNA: TGCGCCAGCAGCCTGCAGCCCGGGGAGCTGTTTTTT.

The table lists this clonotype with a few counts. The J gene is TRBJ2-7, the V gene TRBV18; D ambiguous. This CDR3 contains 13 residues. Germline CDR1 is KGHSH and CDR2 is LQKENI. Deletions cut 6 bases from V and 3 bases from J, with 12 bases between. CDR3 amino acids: CASSSNHGYEQYV. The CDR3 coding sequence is TGTGCCAGCTCGTCCAACCACGGCTACGAGCAGTACGTC.

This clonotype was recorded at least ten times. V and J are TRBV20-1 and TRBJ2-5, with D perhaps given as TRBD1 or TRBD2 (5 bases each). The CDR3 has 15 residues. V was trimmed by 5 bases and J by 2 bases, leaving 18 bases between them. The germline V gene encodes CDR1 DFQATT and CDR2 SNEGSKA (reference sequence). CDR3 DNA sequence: TGCAGTGCTCAAAATCCCGGGGCCGAACAAGAGACCCAGTACTTC. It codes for CSAQNPGAEQETQYF.

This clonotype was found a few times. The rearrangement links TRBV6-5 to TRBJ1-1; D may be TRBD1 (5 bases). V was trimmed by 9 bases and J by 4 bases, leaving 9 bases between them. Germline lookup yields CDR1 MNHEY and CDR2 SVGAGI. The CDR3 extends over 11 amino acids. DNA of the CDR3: TGTGCCAGTGGGGGGACCACTGAAGCTTTCTTT. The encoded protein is CASGGTTEAFF.

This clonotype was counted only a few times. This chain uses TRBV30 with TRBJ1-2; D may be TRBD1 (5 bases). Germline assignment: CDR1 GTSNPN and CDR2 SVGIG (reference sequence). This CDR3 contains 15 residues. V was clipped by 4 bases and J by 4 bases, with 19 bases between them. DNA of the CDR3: TGTGCCTGGAAAACCCGGGGGACGTCGACCTATGGCTACACCTTC. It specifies CAWKTRGTSTYGYTF. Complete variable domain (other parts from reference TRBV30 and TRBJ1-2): SQTIHQWPATLVQPVGSPLSLECTVEGTSNPNLYWYRQAAGRGLQLLFYSVGIGQISSEVPQNLSASRPQDRQFILSSKKLLLSDSGFYLCAWKTRGTSTYGYTFGSGTRLTVV.

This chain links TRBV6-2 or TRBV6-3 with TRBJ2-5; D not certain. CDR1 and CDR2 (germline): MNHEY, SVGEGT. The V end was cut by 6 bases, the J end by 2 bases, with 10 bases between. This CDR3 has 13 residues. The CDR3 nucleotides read TGTGCCAGCAGATTCTCGGCACAAGAGACCCAGTACTTC. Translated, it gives CASRFSAQETQYF.

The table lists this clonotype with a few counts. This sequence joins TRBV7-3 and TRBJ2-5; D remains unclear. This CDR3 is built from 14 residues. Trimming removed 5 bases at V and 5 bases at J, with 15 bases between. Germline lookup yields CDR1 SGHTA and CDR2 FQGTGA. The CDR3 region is CASSLDGGRETQYF. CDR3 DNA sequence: TGTGCCAGCAGCCTCGACGGTGGAAGGGAGACCCAGTACTTC. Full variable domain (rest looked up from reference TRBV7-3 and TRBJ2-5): GAGVSQTPSNKVTEKGKYVELRCDPISGHTALYWYRQSLGQGPEFLIYFQGTGAADDSGLPNDRFFAVRPEGSVSTLKIQRTERGDSAVYLCASSLDGGRETQYFGPGTRLLVL.